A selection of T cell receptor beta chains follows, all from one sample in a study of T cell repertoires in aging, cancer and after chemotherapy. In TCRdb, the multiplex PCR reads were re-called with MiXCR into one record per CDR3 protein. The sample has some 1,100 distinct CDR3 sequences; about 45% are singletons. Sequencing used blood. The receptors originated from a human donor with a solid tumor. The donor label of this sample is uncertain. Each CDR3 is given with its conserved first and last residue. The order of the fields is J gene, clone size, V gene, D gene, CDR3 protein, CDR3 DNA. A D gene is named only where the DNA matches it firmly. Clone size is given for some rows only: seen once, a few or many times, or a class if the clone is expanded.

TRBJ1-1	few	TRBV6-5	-	CASSYWVNTEAFF	TGTGCCAGCAGTTACTGGGTGAACACTGAAGCTTTCTTT
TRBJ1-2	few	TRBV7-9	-	CASSFPLGMGYTF	TGTGCCAGCAGCTTCCCTTTGGGGATGGGCTACACCTTC
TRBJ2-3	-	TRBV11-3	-	CASSLGSEGKDTQYF	TGTGCCAGCAGCTTAGGGTCAGAGGGCAAAGATACGCAGTATTTT
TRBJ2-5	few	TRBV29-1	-	CSVLPGQETQYF	TGCAGCGTTCTGCCAGGCCAAGAGACCCAGTACTTC
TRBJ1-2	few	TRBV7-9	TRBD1	CASSSTGVNYGYTF	TGTGCCAGCAGCTCGACAGGGGTTAACTATGGCTACACCTTC
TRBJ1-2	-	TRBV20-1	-	CSARSGAPNYGYTF	TGCAGTGCTAGAAGTGGAGCACCTAACTATGGCTACACCTTC
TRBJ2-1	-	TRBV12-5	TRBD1	CASGLGTGVRNEQFF	TGTGCTAGTGGTTTGGGGACAGGGGTACGCAATGAGCAGTTCTTC
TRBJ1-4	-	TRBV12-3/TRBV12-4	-	CASSDSSREKLFF	TGTGCCAGCAGTGATTCTTCCAGGGAAAAACTGTTTTTT
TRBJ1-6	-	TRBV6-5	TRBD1	CASSALPGGKDSPLHF	TGTGCCAGCAGTGCACTCCCAGGGGGAAAGGATTCACCCCTCCACTTT
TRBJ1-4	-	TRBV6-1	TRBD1	CASSRPTGEDEKLFF	TGTGCCAGCAGCAGACCCACAGGGGAGGATGAAAAACTGTTTTTT
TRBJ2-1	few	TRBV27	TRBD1	CASSSAGQANNEQFF	TGTGCCAGCAGTTCCGCGGGACAGGCCAACAATGAGCAGTTCTTC
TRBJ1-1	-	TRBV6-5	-	CASSYPNTKAFF	TGTGCCAGCAGTTACCCTAACACTAAAGCTTTCTTT
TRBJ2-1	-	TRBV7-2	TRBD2	CASSLGGGVNEQFF	TGTGCCAGCAGCTTGGGCGGGGGGGTCAATGAGCAGTTCTTC
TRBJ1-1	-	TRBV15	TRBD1	CATSRGGQEGWQAFF	TGTGCCACCAGCAGAGGTGGACAGGAGGGATGGCAAGCTTTCTTT
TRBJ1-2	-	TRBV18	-	CASSQETGANYGYTF	TGTGCCAGCTCACAGGAGACAGGAGCTAACTATGGCTACACCTTC
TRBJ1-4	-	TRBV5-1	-	CASSLRGDEKLFF	TGCGCCAGCAGCTTGCGTGGGGATGAAAAACTGTTTTTT
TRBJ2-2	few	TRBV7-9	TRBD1	CASSPRTGLGTGELFF	TGTGCCAGCAGCCCAAGGACAGGGCTTGGCACCGGGGAGCTGTTTTTT
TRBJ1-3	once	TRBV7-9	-	CASSYGYRGIKNTIYF	TGTGCCAGCAGCTATGGGTATAGAGGGATTAAGAACACCATATATTTT
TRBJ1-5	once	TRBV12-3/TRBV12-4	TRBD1	CASSLGGGQGALGVQPQHF	TGTGCCAGCAGTTTAGGGGGGGGACAGGGGGCCCTAGGAGTCCAGCCCCAGCATTTT
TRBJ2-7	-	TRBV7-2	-	CASSLLQGSYEQYF	TGTGCCAGCAGCTTACTCCAGGGCTCGTACGAGCAGTACTTC